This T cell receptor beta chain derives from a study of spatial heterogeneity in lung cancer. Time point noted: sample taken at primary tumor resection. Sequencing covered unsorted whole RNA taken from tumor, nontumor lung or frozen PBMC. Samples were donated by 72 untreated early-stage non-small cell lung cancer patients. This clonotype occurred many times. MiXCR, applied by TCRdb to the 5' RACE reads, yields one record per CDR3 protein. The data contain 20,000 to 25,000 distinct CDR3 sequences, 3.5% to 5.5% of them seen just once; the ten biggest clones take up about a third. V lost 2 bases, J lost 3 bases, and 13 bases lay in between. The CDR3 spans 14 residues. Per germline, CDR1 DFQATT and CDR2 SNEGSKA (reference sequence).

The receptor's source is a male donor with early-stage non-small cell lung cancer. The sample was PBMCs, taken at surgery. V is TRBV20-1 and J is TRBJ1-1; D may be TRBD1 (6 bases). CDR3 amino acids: CSARSGGGHTEAFF. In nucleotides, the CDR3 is TGCAGTGCTAGATCCGGGGGCGGCCACACTGAAGCTTTCTTT.